A single sample is the source of the 10 T cell receptor beta chains below, sequenced in a study of OX40 agonist ivuxolimab in advanced cancers. Profiling relied on immunoSEQ multiplex PCR, and the TCRdb table lists in-frame clones only, not all of them. The sample lists about 73,000 clones; more than 85% were seen once. The sample in question was CD4+ or CD8+ T cells sorted from blood, obtained in a trial of the OX40 agonist ivuxolimab. Receptors were obtained from an adult with an advanced solid tumor such as melanoma, head and neck, liver or kidney cancer.

This clone was picked up one time. The rearrangement joins TRBV27 to TRBJ2-1; possible D gene TRBD1, 6 bases. CDR3 length: 13 residues. Looked up from germline, CDR1 is MNHEY and CDR2 is SMNVEV (reference sequence). Trimming cost V 3 bases and J 10 bases, with 13 bases left between them. The CDR3 sequence: CASSFGTPREQFF. Written as DNA, the CDR3 is TGTGCCAGCAGTTTCGGGACACCTCGGGAGCAGTTCTTC.

The chain links TRBV6-1 to TRBJ2-4; 7 positions match TRBD2. J gave up 1 base and V 1 base, and 4 bases lay outside the gene matches. The germline V gene has CDR1 MNHNS and CDR2 SASEGT. The CDR3 is 16 amino acids. The CDR3 sequence is CASSEGEGLAKNIQYF. In DNA, the CDR3 is TGTGCCAGCAGTGAAGGGGAGGGGCTGGCCAAAAACATTCAGTACTTC.

The rearrangement joins TRBV5-1 to TRBJ2-7, with 7 bases that match TRBD2. The length of the CDR3 is 13 residues. Germline CDR1 SGHRS, CDR2 YFSETQ. J gave up 6 bases and V 0 bases, and 3 bases lay outside the gene matches. CDR3 sequence reads: CASSLGLASEQYF. For the CDR3, the DNA is TGCGCCAGCAGCTTGGGACTAGCCTCCGAGCAGTACTTC. Variable domain in full (rest from reference TRBV5-1 and TRBJ2-7): KAGVTQTPRYLIKTRGQQVTLSCSPISGHRSVSWYQQTPGQGLQFLFEYFSETQRNKGNFPGRFSGRQFSNSRSEMNVSTLELGDSALYLCASSLGLASEQYFGPGTRLTVT.

The chain joins TRBV4-1 to TRBJ2-7, with D hard to call. V gave up 4 bases and J gave up 5 bases, with 12 bases separating them. This CDR3 spans 13 amino acids. In germline, CDR1 is MGHRA, CDR2 YSYEKL. Here the CDR3 reads CASSLRFENEQYF. For the CDR3, the DNA is TGCGCCAGCAGCCTTCGGTTCGAGAACGAGCAGTACTTC.

The chain employs TRBV18 and TRBJ2-5; 12 positions match TRBD2. J was trimmed by 5 bases and V by 6 bases; bases with no gene match: 13. This CDR3 has 17 amino acids. CDR1 is KGHSH, CDR2 LQKENI, per germline. CDR3 sequence reads: CASSRLSSGGAVETQYF. In DNA form, the CDR3 reads TGTGCCAGCTCGCGATTATCTAGCGGGGGGGCCGTGGAGACCCAGTACTTC. Looking up the rest from reference TRBV18 and TRBJ2-5 gives the full variable domain: NAGVMQNPRHLVRRRGQEARLRCSPMKGHSHVYWYRQLPEEGLKFMVYLQKENIIDESGMPKERFSAEFPKEGPSILRIQQVVRGDSAAYFCASSRLSSGGAVETQYFGPGTRLLVL.

In this sample, this clone turned up a few times. The chain recombines TRBV5-4 with TRBJ1-3, with unresolved D. Looked up from germline, CDR1 is SGHNT and CDR2 is YYREEE (reference sequence). V lost 0 bases to trimming and J lost 9 bases, with 13 bases between them. The CDR3 has 14 residues. This chain's CDR3 is CASSLDGEEVTIYF. The DNA for the CDR3 is TGTGCCAGCAGCTTGGATGGCGAGGAGGTCACCATATATTTT.

This clone showed up just once. The chain employs TRBV27 and TRBJ2-7; unclear D gene. V lost 0 bases and J 2 bases, leaving 14 bases between the germline ends. This CDR3 spans 16 amino acids. Germline lookup yields CDR1 MNHEY and CDR2 SMNVEV (reference sequence). The CDR3 region is CASSLSIGQATYEQYF. CDR3 sequence (DNA): TGTGCCAGCAGTTTATCGATCGGGCAGGCTACCTACGAGCAGTACTTC.

The chain recombines TRBV2 with TRBJ2-7; 8 bases fit TRBD1. The CDR3 is 15 amino acids. V dropped 3 bases and J dropped 2; count of bases not matched to a gene: 6. Per germline, CDR1 SNHLY and CDR2 FYNNEI. DNA for the CDR3: TGTGCCAGCAGTGAGGACAGGGAAGCGGCCTACGAGCAGTACTTC. It is translated as CASSEDREAAYEQYF.

This chain connects TRBV6-1 to TRBJ1-4; 8 positions match TRBD1. The CDR3 runs to 15 residues. CDR1 MNHNS and CDR2 SASEGT come from the germline V gene. V was clipped by 6 bases and J by 3 bases; unmatched bases: 6. CDR3 region: CASRDHRGANEKLFF. CDR3 bases: TGTGCCAGCAGGGACCACAGGGGGGCTAATGAAAAACTGTTTTTT.

The rearrangement joins TRBV7-8 to TRBJ2-5; D may correspond to TRBD1 or TRBD2 (6 bases each). The end of the DNA fits TRBJ2-7 better, so the J call may be wrong. Germline-derived CDR1 and CDR2 are SGHVS and FQNEAQ. The CDR3 length is 15 residues. In DNA form, the CDR3 reads TGTGCCAGCAGCTTAGACCACGGGGGCAACTACGAGCAGTACTTC. Protein: CASSLDHGGNYEQYF.